These T cell receptor beta chains were read from a single sample in a study of blood T cell repertoires in COVID-19. Sequenced by immunoSEQ multiplex PCR; TCRdb stores in-frame clones only, minus some. The profile shows 200,000 to 300,000 clones, roughly 90% of them singletons. The sample consisted of peripheral blood. These receptor sequences come from a man aged 25 to 45 with active or convalescent COVID-19. The CDR3 runs from the conserved cysteine through the conserved F or W. The D gene is left open where the match is weak. Where a row states a size, it is once, few, many or the class of an expanded clone; other rows omit it.

D	size	V	J	DNA	CDR3
NA	NA	TRBV19	TRBJ1-5	TGTGCCAGTAGTATAGCGACAGACCCCAATCAGCCCCAGCATTTT	CASSIATDPNQPQHF
TRBD1	NA	TRBV6-5	TRBJ1-5	TGTGCCAGCAGTAATGACAGGGTTTCAAATCAGCCCCAGCATTTT	CASSNDRVSNQPQHF
NA	once	TRBV7-6	TRBJ2-2	TGTGCCAGCAGCCCCACGGGGGCGAACACCGGGGAGCTGTTTTTT	CASSPTGANTGELFF
TRBD2	NA	TRBV27	TRBJ2-7	TGTGCCAGCAGTTTAGTTAGCGGGGGGGCCAGGACCTACGAGCAGTACTTC	CASSLVSGGARTYEQYF
NA	NA	TRBV11-2	TRBJ2-1	TGTGCCAGCAGCTTAGTTTTACCCAGCTCCTACAATGAGCAGTTCTTC	CASSLVLPSSYNEQFF
NA	NA	TRBV11-2	TRBJ1-2	TGTGCCAGCAGCTTACGGGTGGCCGATAACTATGGCTACACCTTC	CASSLRVADNYGYTF
TRBD1	once	TRBV19	TRBJ1-2	TGTGCCAGTAGTATGGGACAGGGAGGCTACACCTTC	CASSMGQGGYTF
TRBD2	once	TRBV20-1	TRBJ2-7	TGCAGTGCTAGTAGTTCGGGACTAGCGGGGGGAAACTACGAGCAGTACTTC	CSASSSGLAGGNYEQYF
TRBD2	once	TRBV29-1	TRBJ2-1	TGCAGCGTGTTAGTTTCCAGCGGGGCCGCATACAATGAGCAGTTCTTC	CSVLVSSGAAYNEQFF
NA	NA	TRBV6-5	TRBJ1-5	TGTGCCAGCAGTTTCAGGGGCAATCAGCCCCAGCATTTT	CASSFRGNQPQHF
TRBD1	once	TRBV7-2	TRBJ2-1	TGTGCCAGCAGCTTAGAGGGACAGGGATACAATGAGCAGTTCTTC	CASSLEGQGYNEQFF
NA	NA	TRBV6-5	TRBJ2-7	TGTGCCAGCGGTCCGGAGGTAGCGAGTTACTACGAGCAGTACTTC	CASGPEVASYYEQYF
NA	NA	TRBV18	TRBJ2-5	TGTGCCAGCTCACAATCACAGGGTTACCAAGAGACCCAGTACTTC	CASSQSQGYQETQYF
TRBD1	NA	TRBV7-9	TRBJ1-5	TGTGCCAGCAGCTTATTCCAGGGGGATCATAGCAATCAGCCCCAGCATTTT	CASSLFQGDHSNQPQHF
NA	NA	TRBV18	TRBJ1-4	TGTGCCAGCTCATCCGGACAGCATAATGAAAAACTGTTTTTT	CASSSGQHNEKLFF
NA	NA	TRBV13	TRBJ2-1	TGTGCCAGCAGCTTACAGTCCGCTCCTGAGCAGTTCTTC	CASSLQSAPEQFF
TRBD1	NA	TRBV23-1	TRBJ2-2	TGCGCCAGCAAAAACCTACCGGGACAGGGTTGTATTAGTTCCGGGGAGCTGTTTTTT	CASKNLPGQGCISSGELFF
NA	NA	TRBV7-2	TRBJ2-2	TGTGCCAGCAGCTCTACAGGGTGGGGGACCGGGGAGCTGTTTTTT	CASSSTGWGTGELFF
TRBD1	NA	TRBV19	TRBJ1-5	TGTGCCAGTAGTATTAGGGGTACCGAGACAGGGGGCAATCAGCCCCAGCATTTT	CASSIRGTETGGNQPQHF
NA	NA	TRBV7-2	TRBJ1-1	TGTGCCAGCAGCTTAAGGGGCAGGGAAGGCACTGAAGCTTTCTTT	CASSLRGREGTEAFF
NA	once	TRBV4-1	TRBJ2-7	TGCGCCAGCAGCCAAGATTACACAGGAGCCTACGAGCAGTACTTC	CASSQDYTGAYEQYF
TRBD2	NA	TRBV19	TRBJ2-2	TGTGCCAGTAGCCCACATCGGGCTAGCGGGGATCCTACCGGGGAGCTGTTTTTT	CASSPHRASGDPTGELFF
TRBD2	NA	TRBV10-1	TRBJ2-3	TGCGCCAGCAGTGAGTCGATTTGGGTTGGGGACGGCAGGGACTATTCCACAGATACGCAGTATTTT	CASSESIWVGDGRDYSTDTQYF
NA	NA	TRBV5-6	TRBJ2-3	TGTGCCAGCAGCTTGCAGGGAAGCACAGATACGCAGTATTTT	CASSLQGSTDTQYF
TRBD1	NA	TRBV9	TRBJ2-7	TGTGCCAGCAGCGTAGGGGGACAGGGCTACGAGCAGTACTTC	CASSVGGQGYEQYF
NA	few	TRBV7-6	TRBJ1-6	TGTGCCAGCAGCTTAGTTTTGTATGGCCGGCCAGGGCGAGATTCACCCCTCCACTTT	CASSLVLYGRPGRDSPLHF
TRBD1	NA	TRBV6-5	TRBJ1-1	TGTGCCAGCAGTTACGGACAGGTGAACACTGAAGCTTTCTTT	CASSYGQVNTEAFF
TRBD1	NA	TRBV12-5	TRBJ1-2	TGTGCTAGTGGTTTGGTCCCTCGGACAGGGTTGTTGAGGGGCGATTATGGCTACACCTTC	CASGLVPRTGLLRGDYGYTF
NA	NA	TRBV14	TRBJ1-2	TGTGCCAGCAGCCAAGACGGGGGGGGCCGAGGCTACACCTTC	CASSQDGGGRGYTF
TRBD1	NA	TRBV5-8	TRBJ1-1	TGTGCCAGCAGCTTGTACGCGACAGGGGACACTGAAGCTTTCTTT	CASSLYATGDTEAFF
NA	NA	TRBV7-8	TRBJ1-5	TGTGCCAGCAGCCGAGACAGGTATAGCAATCAGCCCCAGCATTTT	CASSRDRYSNQPQHF
NA	NA	TRBV29-1	TRBJ1-1	TGCAGCGTTGGGAGGGTCGCAGGGAGGAACACTGAAGCTTTCTTT	CSVGRVAGRNTEAFF
TRBD1	NA	TRBV19	TRBJ2-7	TGTGCCAGTAGTATCGGGGGACAGGGCAACTACGAGCAGTACTTC	CASSIGGQGNYEQYF
NA	NA	TRBV19	TRBJ1-6	TGTGCCAGTAGTAATTCGCCTCGGGAGTCTTACTCACCCCTCCACTTT	CASSNSPRESYSPLHF
NA	once	TRBV12-3/TRBV12-4	TRBJ2-7	TGTGCCAGCAATCTGGGGGGTGGCGAGCAGTACTTC	CASNLGGGEQYF
NA	NA	TRBV6-2/TRBV6-3	TRBJ2-7	TGTGCCAGCAGTTACAGGTCAGGGGTTGAGCAGTACTTC	CASSYRSGVEQYF
NA	NA	TRBV19	TRBJ2-3	TGTGCCAGTAGTATACGAGGACTCCGGGATACGCAGTATTTT	CASSIRGLRDTQYF
NA	NA	TRBV6-5	TRBJ2-3	TGTGCCAGCAGTTCAAATGCGGGGAAGGACACAGATACGCAGTATTTT	CASSSNAGKDTDTQYF
TRBD1	NA	TRBV28	TRBJ1-4	TGTGCCAGCAAAACTGGGGACAGGGTAGGGGAAAAACTGTTTTTT	CASKTGDRVGEKLFF
NA	NA	TRBV4-1	TRBJ1-5	TGCGCCAGCAGCCAATCGTTCGACCTCCAGGCGCCCCAGCATTTT	CASSQSFDLQAPQHF
TRBD1	NA	TRBV6-1	TRBJ2-7	TGTGCCAGCAGTGAAGCGCGGACAGGGAGAACCTACGAGCAGTACTTC	CASSEARTGRTYEQYF
NA	NA	TRBV13	TRBJ2-1	TGTGCCAGCAGCTGGCGCTCGCCAGGGAATGAGCAGTTCTTC	CASSWRSPGNEQFF
NA	NA	TRBV29-1	TRBJ1-1	TGCAGCGTTCGCCCGACTGAGCGTAACACTGAAGCTTTCTTT	CSVRPTERNTEAFF
TRBD2	NA	TRBV5-3	TRBJ2-1	TGTGCCAGAAGCCCCCTCCCGGGTAGCGGGTATGACAATGAGCAGTTCTTC	CARSPLPGSGYDNEQFF
TRBD2	NA	TRBV5-1	TRBJ2-3	TGCGCCAGCAGCTTGGGGGCGACTAGCGGGGGTTTAGATACGCAGTATTTT	CASSLGATSGGLDTQYF
NA	NA	TRBV4-1	TRBJ2-5	TGCGCCAGCAGCCAAGATCAAGGGGTATACCAAGAGACCCAGTACTTC	CASSQDQGVYQETQYF
NA	NA	TRBV30	TRBJ2-7	TGTGCCTGGAGTGAATTCAGGGGCAGCAACGAGCAGTACTTC	CAWSEFRGSNEQYF
NA	NA	TRBV6-5	TRBJ2-3	TGTGCCAGCAGACAAGCTCAGGGTTATACGCAGTATTTT	CASRQAQGYTQYF
TRBD1	NA	TRBV12-3/TRBV12-4	TRBJ1-6	TGTGCCAGCAGTTTAGACAGGGGTTCACCCCTCCACTTT	CASSLDRGSPLHF
NA	NA	TRBV11-2	TRBJ2-1	TGTGCCAGCAGCTCGCCTACTACTAGCCTCACTGAGCAGTTCTTC	CASSSPTTSLTEQFF
NA	NA	TRBV6-5	TRBJ2-2	TGTGCCAGCAGGAAGCCGGGACAGAACACCGGGGAGCTGTTTTTT	CASRKPGQNTGELFF
NA	NA	TRBV4-3	TRBJ2-6	TGCGCCAGCAGCCCTTCGACTGCCCATGGGGCCAACGTCCTGACTTTC	CASSPSTAHGANVLTF
NA	once	TRBV27	TRBJ1-3	TGTGCCAGCAGTAGAGGGGACAACAGGGACCGAAACACCATATATTTT	CASSRGDNRDRNTIYF